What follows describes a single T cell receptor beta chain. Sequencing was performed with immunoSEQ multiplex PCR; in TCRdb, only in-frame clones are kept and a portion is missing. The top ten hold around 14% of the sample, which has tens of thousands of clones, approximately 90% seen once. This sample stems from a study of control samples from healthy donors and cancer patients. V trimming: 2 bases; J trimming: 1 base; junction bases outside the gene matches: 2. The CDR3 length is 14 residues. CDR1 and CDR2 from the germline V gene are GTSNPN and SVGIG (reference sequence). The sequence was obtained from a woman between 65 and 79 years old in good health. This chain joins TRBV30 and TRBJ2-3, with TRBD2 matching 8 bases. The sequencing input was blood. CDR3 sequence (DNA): TGTGCCTGGAGTCGAGCGGGGGGCACAGATACGCAGTATTTT. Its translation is CAWSRAGGTDTQYF.